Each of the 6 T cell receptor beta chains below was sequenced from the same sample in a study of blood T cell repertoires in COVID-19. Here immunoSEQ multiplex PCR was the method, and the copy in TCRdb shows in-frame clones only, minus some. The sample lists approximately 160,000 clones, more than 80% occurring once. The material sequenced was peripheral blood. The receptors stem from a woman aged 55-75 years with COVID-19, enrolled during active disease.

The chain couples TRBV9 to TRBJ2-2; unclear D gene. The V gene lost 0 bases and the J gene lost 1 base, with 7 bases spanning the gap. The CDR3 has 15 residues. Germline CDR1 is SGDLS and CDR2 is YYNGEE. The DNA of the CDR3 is TGTGCCAGCAGCGTAGGACACGGGAACACCGGGGAGCTGTTTTTT. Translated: CASSVGHGNTGELFF.

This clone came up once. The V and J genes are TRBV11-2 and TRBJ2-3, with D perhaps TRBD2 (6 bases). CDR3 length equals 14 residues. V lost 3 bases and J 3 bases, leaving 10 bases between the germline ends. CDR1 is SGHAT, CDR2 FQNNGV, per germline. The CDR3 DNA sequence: TGTGCCAGCAGCTTGTTGGGGGGTACAGATACGCAGTATTTT. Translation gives CASSLLGGTDTQYF.

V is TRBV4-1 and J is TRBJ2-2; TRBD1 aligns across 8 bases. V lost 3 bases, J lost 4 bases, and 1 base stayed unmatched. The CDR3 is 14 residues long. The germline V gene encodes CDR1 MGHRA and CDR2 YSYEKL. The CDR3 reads CASSHDRGTGELFF. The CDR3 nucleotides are TGCGCCAGCAGCCACGACAGGGGCACCGGGGAGCTGTTTTTT.

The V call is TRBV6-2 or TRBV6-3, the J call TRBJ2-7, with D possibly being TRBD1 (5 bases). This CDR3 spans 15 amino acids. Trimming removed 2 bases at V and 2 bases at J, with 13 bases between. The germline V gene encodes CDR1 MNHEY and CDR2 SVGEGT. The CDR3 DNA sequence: TGTGCCAGCAGTTACGAGACAGCAGACCCCTACGAGCAGTACTTC. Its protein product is CASSYETADPYEQYF.

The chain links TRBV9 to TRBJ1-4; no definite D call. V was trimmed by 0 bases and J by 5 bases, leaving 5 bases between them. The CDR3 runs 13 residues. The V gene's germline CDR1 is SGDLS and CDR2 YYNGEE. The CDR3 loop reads CASSVATNEKLFF. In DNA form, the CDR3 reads TGTGCCAGCAGCGTAGCCACAAATGAAAAACTGTTTTTT.

This CDR3 reads CASGNRQGANTEAFF. The DNA of the CDR3 is TGTGCTAGTGGTAACCGACAGGGGGCGAACACTGAAGCTTTCTTT. The rearrangement links TRBV12-5 to TRBJ1-1, with 10 bases lining up with TRBD1. Germline CDR1 is LGHNT and CDR2 is FRNRAP. The V gene end was trimmed by 5 bases and the J gene end by 1 base; junction bases not matched to a gene: 4. This CDR3 has 15 residues.